This T cell receptor (beta chain) comes out of a study of T cells in Graves' hyperthyroidism and ophthalmopathy. Diagnoses rested on clinical symptoms, serum thyroxine and TRAb, thyroid ultrasound and orbital computed tomography. This clonotype was found a few times. RNA transcripts were the template for amplifying TCR beta CDR3 regions. HTBI primers were the set used in a first-round RT-PCR of the TCR CDR3. TCRdb re-called the multiplex PCR reads with MiXCR, one entry per CDR3 protein. This table has some 620,000 distinct CDR3 sequences, about 16% appearing once. With 6 bases removed from V and 2 bases from J, the gap between germline ends came to 14 bases. Germline CDR1 reads SGHTA; CDR2 reads FQGNSA. The CDR3 spans 16 residues.

The sample comprised blood. V and J are TRBV7-2 and TRBJ2-6; possible D gene TRBD1, 6 bases. This TCR was sampled from a woman aged 25 to 39 with Graves' hyperthyroidism. This CDR3 reads CASRLIPGAGANVLTF. Written as DNA, the CDR3 is TGTGCCAGCAGGTTAATACCAGGGGCTGGGGCCAACGTCCTGACTTTC.